Listed below are T cell receptor beta chains from one sample, sequenced in a study of shared clonotypes between healthy human individuals. Measured with immunoSEQ multiplex PCR; TCRdb has only the in-frame clones, and not every one. The sample lists 850,000 to 1,100,000 clones; around three quarters were seen once. The sequenced material came from memory CD4+ T cells from PBMCs. These receptor sequences come from a man between 18 and 29 years old in good health. Some clones in this sample may be carry-over from other donors' samples. The CDR3 runs from the conserved cysteine through the conserved F or W. The D gene is left open where the match is weak. Clone size is shown for a subset of rows, as once, few, many or a class of expanded clone.

DNA	CDR3	V	J	size	D
TGTGCCAGCTTCCCCGTTCTAGCGGTTTCCTACGAGCAGTACTTC	CASFPVLAVSYEQYF	TRBV6-1	TRBJ2-7	-	TRBD2
TGCGCCAGCAGCCCAGGGATCTTCAATGAGCAGTTCTTC	CASSPGIFNEQFF	TRBV5-1	TRBJ2-1	-	-
TGTGCCAGCAGTCCTAGCGGGGTAAACACCGGGGAGCTGTTTTTT	CASSPSGVNTGELFF	TRBV6-5	TRBJ2-2	-	TRBD2
TGTGCCAGCAGCGACCGACAGATACCCTACGAGCAGTACTTC	CASSDRQIPYEQYF	TRBV5-4	TRBJ2-7	-	-
TGCGCCAGCAGCTTGGCCCCACAGGGGACTAACACCGGGGAGCTGTTTTTT	CASSLAPQGTNTGELFF	TRBV5-1	TRBJ2-2	-	-
TGTGCCAGCAGCCGCTTATCCCTAGCCTCCGGGACAGATAACCATGGCTACACCTTC	CASSRLSLASGTDNHGYTF	TRBV4-2	TRBJ1-2	-	TRBD1
TGTGCCAGCAGTGACTTGGGGACAGGGGGCGATGGGGCCAACGTCCTGACTTTC	CASSDLGTGGDGANVLTF	TRBV6-4	TRBJ2-6	-	TRBD1
TGTGCCAGCAAGCAACAGGGGGCCGGGGAAAAACTGTTTTTT	CASKQQGAGEKLFF	TRBV27	TRBJ1-4	-	TRBD1
TGTGCCAGCAGTCTCCTCTTCACAGATACGCAGTATTTT	CASSLLFTDTQYF	TRBV2	TRBJ2-3	-	-
TGTGCCAGTCGTCGAAGGGACATCGTCGATGGCTACACCTTC	CASRRRDIVDGYTF	TRBV19	TRBJ1-2	once	-
TGTGCCATCAGTGGCTCTGGAAACACCATATATTTT	CAISGSGNTIYF	TRBV10-3	TRBJ1-3	-	-